This T cell receptor (beta chain) is from a study of blood T cell repertoires in COVID-19. Study overall: COVID-19 samples from acute and convalescent phases originated in the United States, Italy and Spain. Sources were T cells, B-cell-depleted T cells, or PBMCs; the material itself was cDNA or gDNA.

This clone showed up just a few times. Under the authors' procedure: The assay estimated nucleated cells by amplifying reference gene primers. Sequenced by immunoSEQ multiplex PCR; TCRdb stores in-frame clones only, minus some. Clone size and V and J calls were adopted from that table, with D and trimming inferred from the DNA. The profile shows some 90,000 clones, about 70% of them singletons. The sequenced sample was peripheral blood. The TCR was taken from a woman aged 60-70 years in a cohort sampled during active or convalescent COVID-19.

DNA of the CDR3: TGCGCCAGCAGCCAAATCCGAAGCCCTAATGAAAAACTGTTTTTT. Protein product: CASSQIRSPNEKLFF. The gene calls are TRBV4-3 and TRBJ1-4; D is ambiguous. Germline assignment: CDR1 LGHNA and CDR2 YSLEER. The CDR3 is 15 amino acids. V lost 2 bases and J 3 bases, leaving 10 bases between the germline ends.